Listed here is a single T cell receptor (beta chain). This record comes from a study of blood T cells in healthy people across ages. The CDR3 is 15 amino acids. CDR1 SGHTA and CDR2 FQGNSA come from the germline V gene. A sample-barcoded 5' primer and a J-beta primer mix were used in a second PCR of about 7 to 12 cycles. TCRdb re-called the 5' RACE reads with MiXCR, one entry per CDR3 protein. The table lists roughly 860,000 distinct CDR3 sequences, under 80% of them singletons. This sequence originates from a man aged 30-40 years in good health. The source material was blood. The chain recombines TRBV7-2 with TRBJ2-7, with D possibly being TRBD1 (6 bases). The DNA end lines up better with TRBJ2-4; the J call may be wrong. The DNA for the CDR3 is TGTGCCAGCAGCTTAGTAGCAGGGGTGGGGGACATTCAGTACTTC. Its protein product is CASSLVAGVGDIQYF.